The next 18 T cell receptor beta chains were all read from a single sample in a study of OX40 agonist ivuxolimab in advanced cancers. Data came from immunoSEQ multiplex PCR; TCRdb stores just in-frame clones and leaves some out. The data show roughly 70,000 clones, with approximately 80% seen just once and 0.85% to 1.3% held by the top ten. The sequencing here drew on CD4+ or CD8+ T cells sorted from blood, taken in a trial of the OX40 agonist ivuxolimab. These receptors were obtained from an adult with an advanced solid tumor such as melanoma, head and neck, liver or kidney cancer.

The CDR3 DNA reads TGCGCCAGCCGGGCCTACAATGAGCAGTTCTTC. Residues: CASRAYNEQFF. J is TRBJ2-1 and V is TRBV10-2; D is ambiguous. Germline loops: CDR1 WSHSY, CDR2 SAAADI. V shed 8 bases and J shed 2 bases, with 4 bases lying between them. The CDR3 has 11 amino acids.

This rearrangement joins TRBV5-4 to TRBJ2-1; the D is unclear. This CDR3 has 16 amino acids. CDR1 is SGHNT and CDR2 is YYREEE in the germline V gene (reference sequence). The V gene lost 0 bases and the J gene lost 0 bases, with 10 bases spanning the gap. The CDR3 DNA sequence: TGTGCCAGCAGCTTGGCTCGGATAAGCTCCTACAATGAGCAGTTCTTC. It encodes CASSLARISSYNEQFF.

This clone showed up just a few times. The gene calls are TRBV6-1 and TRBJ1-2; TRBD1 agrees at 7 bases. This CDR3 region has 13 residues. V gave up 6 bases and J gave up 7 bases; unmatched junction bases: 8. Looked up from germline, CDR1 is MNHNS and CDR2 is SASEGT. CDR3 DNA sequence: TGTGCCAGCAGCCGAGAGGGGGCCGGTGGCTACACCTTC. It encodes CASSREGAGGYTF.

This chain connects TRBV19 to TRBJ2-7, with a tentative D call TRBD1 (6 bases). The germline V and J ends were trimmed by 1 base and 3 bases, with 13 bases remaining between them. The germline CDR1 and CDR2 sequences are LNHDA and SQIVND (reference sequence). The CDR3 runs 15 residues. The CDR3 region is CASSIGGQGNYEQYF. The CDR3 DNA sequence: TGTGCCAGTAGTATAGGGGGGCAGGGAAACTACGAGCAGTACTTC.

The chain has TRBV28 and TRBJ1-4; 9 bases are shared with TRBD1. This CDR3 has 17 residues. Germline lookup yields CDR1 MDHEN and CDR2 SYDVKM. The ends lost 1 base at V and 7 bases at J; junction bases unmatched: 10. The DNA of the CDR3 is TGTGCCAGCAGTTTATTGGGCGGACAGGGGTTTGGTGAAAAACTGTTTTTT. It translates to CASSLLGGQGFGEKLFF.

DNA of the CDR3: TGTGCCAGTAGTCTTGTAACGGGGGCGCGCGGCGGGGAGCTGTTTTTT. It codes for CASSLVTGARGGELFF. The rearrangement uses TRBV19 and TRBJ2-2; TRBD1 or TRBD2 may be the D gene (6 bases each). The CDR3 consists of 16 residues. With 5 bases removed from V and 7 bases from J, the gap between germline ends came to 20 bases. Germline values: CDR1 LNHDA, CDR2 SQIVND (reference sequence). Complete variable domain (other parts from reference TRBV19 and TRBJ2-2): DGGITQSPKYLFRKEGQNVTLSCEQNLNHDAMYWYRQDPGQGLRLIYYSQIVNDFQKGDIAEGYSVSREKKESFPLTVTSAQKNPTAFYLCASSLVTGARGGELFFGEGSRLTVL.

The chain joins TRBV7-8 to TRBJ2-1; D remains unclear. Trimming took off 3 bases at V and 8 bases at J, with 11 bases between the two ends. Germline V gives CDR1 SGHVS, CDR2 FQNEAQ. This CDR3 is 13 amino acids long. CDR3 protein: CASSFRSSDEQFF. CDR3 nucleotides: TGTGCCAGCAGCTTCAGGTCCTCCGATGAGCAGTTCTTC.

About this clone itself: One end of the junction varies from germline; a read error may be responsible. The same CDR3 can be traced to other DNA sequences in this sample. J is TRBJ1-2 and V is TRBV7-9; tentative D call: TRBD1 (5 bases). CDR3 length equals 13 residues. Germline V gene sequence: CDR1 SEHNR, CDR2 FQNEAQ (reference sequence). DNA of the CDR3: TGCGCCAGCAGCTTAGTTCGAGGGGAAGCCTACACCTTC. Encoded protein: CASSLVRGEAYTF.

J is TRBJ1-5 and V is TRBV2, with 7 nucleotides matching TRBD1. The CDR3 spans 15 residues. Looked up from germline, CDR1 is SNHLY and CDR2 is FYNNEI. V gave up 0 bases and J gave up 8 bases; unmatched junction bases: 7. CDR3 in amino acids: CASSEAGGGREPQHF. The DNA of the CDR3 is TGTGCCAGCAGTGAAGCAGGAGGGGGCAGGGAGCCCCAGCATTTT.

This chain connects TRBV18 to TRBJ2-1, with D possibly matching TRBD2 (6 bases). CDR3 length: 15 amino acids. Trimming removed 0 bases at V and 6 bases at J, with 12 bases between. Germline-derived CDR1 and CDR2 are KGHSH and LQKENI. This CDR3 reads CASSPPKNGGNEQFF. The DNA of the CDR3 is TGTGCCAGCTCACCACCGAAAAACGGGGGCAATGAGCAGTTCTTC.

The V gene is TRBV18, the J gene TRBJ1-5; D remains ambiguous. Germline CDR1 is KGHSH and CDR2 is LQKENI. V lost 4 bases to trimming and J lost 6 bases, with 10 bases between them. This CDR3 spans 13 amino acids. The DNA of the CDR3 is TGTGCCAGCTCACGTGACGGCGGTCAGCCCCAGCATTTT. Translating gives CASSRDGGQPQHF.

The chain joins TRBV5-4 to TRBJ2-1; D not resolved. Germline CDR1 and CDR2: SGHNT and YYREEE (reference sequence). The V end was cut by 4 bases, the J end by 2 bases, with 7 bases between. CDR3 length: 13 residues. Here the CDR3 DNA reads TGTGCCAGCAGCCTTGTGGCCTACAATGAGCAGTTCTTC. Encoded protein: CASSLVAYNEQFF.

The V gene is TRBV6-5, the J gene TRBJ2-7, with 8 bases aligning to TRBD2. CDR1 is MNHEY, CDR2 SVGAGI, per germline. V was clipped by 6 bases and J by 5 bases; unmatched bases: 9. The CDR3 has 14 residues. The CDR3 DNA is TGTGCCAGCAGCCTTAGCGGGGTCCGACACGAGCAGTACTTC. Its protein product is CASSLSGVRHEQYF.

This chain links TRBV6-5 with TRBJ1-4; D may be TRBD1 (6 bases). This CDR3 has 14 residues. Germline-derived CDR1 and CDR2 are MNHEY and SVGAGI. The germline V and J ends were trimmed by 5 bases and 7 bases, with 14 bases remaining between them. The CDR3 DNA follows: TGTGCCAGCAGTCCCGAGGGGGGCAGTGAAAAACTGTTTTTT. It encodes CASSPEGGSEKLFF.

The chain combines TRBV6-6 with TRBJ1-6, with TRBD1 identical over 7 bases. CDR3 length: 15 amino acids. J gave up 4 bases and V 6 bases, and 6 bases lay outside the gene matches. Germline CDR1 MNHNY, CDR2 SVGAGI (reference sequence). This CDR3 reads CASRGETGYNSPLHF. The CDR3 coding sequence is TGTGCCAGCAGGGGGGAGACAGGGTATAATTCACCCCTCCACTTT.

This clone was recorded once. The chain combines TRBV6-1 with TRBJ2-1, with D tentatively TRBD2 (5 bases). V was clipped by 4 bases and J by 4 bases, with 8 bases between them. This CDR3 is 13 amino acids long. Germline CDR1 is MNHNS and CDR2 is SASEGT. In DNA form, the CDR3 reads TGTGCCAGCAGTGCAGCGGTGTACAATGAGCAGTTCTTC. This encodes CASSAAVYNEQFF.

The CDR3 loop is CASGLARTGTRYEQYF. The CDR3 DNA sequence: TGTGCTAGTGGTTTGGCCCGCACAGGCACCCGTTACGAGCAGTACTTC. The rearrangement links TRBV12-5 to TRBJ2-7; D possibly corresponds to TRBD1 (5 bases). Deletions cut 1 base from V and 4 bases from J, with 17 bases between. The CDR3 is 16 amino acids. CDR1 is LGHNT and CDR2 is FRNRAP in the germline V gene.

The chain joins TRBV11-2 to TRBJ1-5; D gene uncertain. V was clipped by 3 bases and J by 0 bases, with 6 bases between them. The CDR3 totals 14 residues. Germline-derived CDR1 and CDR2 are SGHAT and FQNNGV. CDR3 DNA sequence: TGTGCCAGCAGCTTGGCGGGTAGCAATCAGCCCCAGCATTTT. Encoded protein: CASSLAGSNQPQHF.